Each of the 2 T cell receptor beta chains below was sequenced from the same sample in a study of human T cells and chemical hapten exposure. TCRdb re-analysed the RACE reads in MiXCR, keeping a single row per CDR3 protein. The data hold about 180,000 distinct CDR3 sequences, with under 35% observed a single time. Time point indicated: pre-sensitization, week 0. The treatment is: therapeutic diphenylcyclopropenone sensitization with weekly scalp DPC. Sequences were derived from whole blood, sampled in connection with sensitization to the hapten diphenylcyclopropenone (DPC). Every receptor here comes from a woman aged 25 to 39 with alopecia areata. Some clones in this sample may be carry-over from other donors' samples.

The chain employs TRBV28 and TRBJ2-1; TRBD1 agrees at 9 bases. The CDR3 is 14 amino acids. From germline, CDR1 is MDHEN and CDR2 SYDVKM. V lost 1 base, J lost 8 bases, and 3 bases stayed unmatched. In DNA form, the CDR3 reads TGTGCCAGCAGTTTATCGGACAGGGGCTATGAGCAGTTCTTC. Protein sequence: CASSLSDRGYEQFF.

This clonotype turned up a few times. The J gene is TRBJ1-2, the V gene TRBV28, with D tentatively TRBD1 (6 bases). This CDR3 has 14 amino acids. CDR1 is MDHEN, CDR2 SYDVKM, per germline. The ends were cut back, 10 bases at V and 6 bases at J, with 21 bases in the middle. CDR3 DNA: TGTGCCACCATGGGGGGCGCGAGTCCTAATGGCTACACCTTC. Residues: CATMGGASPNGYTF.